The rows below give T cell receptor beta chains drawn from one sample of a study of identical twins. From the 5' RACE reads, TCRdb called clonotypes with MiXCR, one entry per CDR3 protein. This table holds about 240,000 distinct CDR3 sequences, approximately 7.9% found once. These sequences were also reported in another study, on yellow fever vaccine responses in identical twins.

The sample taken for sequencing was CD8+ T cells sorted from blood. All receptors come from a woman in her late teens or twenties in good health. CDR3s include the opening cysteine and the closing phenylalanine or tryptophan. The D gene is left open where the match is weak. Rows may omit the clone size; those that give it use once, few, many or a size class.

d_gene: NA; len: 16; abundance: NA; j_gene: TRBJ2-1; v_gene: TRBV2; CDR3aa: CASSSLDSHSYNEQFF; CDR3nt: TGTGCCAGCAGTTCCCTCGACTCGCACTCCTACAATGAGCAGTTCTTC
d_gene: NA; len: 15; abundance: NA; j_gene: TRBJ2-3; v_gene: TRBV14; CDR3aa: CASSPSRGRSDTQYF; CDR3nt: TGTGCCAGCAGCCCCTCTCGGGGGCGGTCAGATACGCAGTATTTT
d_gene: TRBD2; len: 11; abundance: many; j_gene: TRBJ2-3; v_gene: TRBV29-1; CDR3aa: CSVERGYTQYF; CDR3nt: TGCAGCGTTGAGCGGGGGTACACGCAGTATTTT
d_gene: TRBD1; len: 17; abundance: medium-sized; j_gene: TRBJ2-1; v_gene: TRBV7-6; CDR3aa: CASSLYGGTGLHDEQFF; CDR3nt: TGTGCCAGCAGCCTTTACGGGGGGACAGGGCTACATGATGAGCAGTTCTTC
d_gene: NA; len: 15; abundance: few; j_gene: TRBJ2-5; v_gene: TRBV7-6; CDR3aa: CASSTPGVAGETQYF; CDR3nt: TGTGCCAGCAGCACCCCAGGGGTCGCGGGAGAGACCCAGTACTTC
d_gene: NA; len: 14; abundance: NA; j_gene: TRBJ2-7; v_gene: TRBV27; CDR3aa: CASSPRGVLREQYF; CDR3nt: TGTGCCAGCAGCCCTCGAGGAGTTTTAAGAGAGCAGTACTTC
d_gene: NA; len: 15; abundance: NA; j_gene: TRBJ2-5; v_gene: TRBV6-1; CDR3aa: CASALTQGPRETQYF; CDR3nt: TGTGCCAGCGCTTTGACTCAGGGTCCAAGAGAGACCCAGTACTTC
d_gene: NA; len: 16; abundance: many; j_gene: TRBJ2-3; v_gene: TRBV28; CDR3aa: CASSRSPTRSTDTQYF; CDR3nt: TGTGCCAGCAGTCGCTCCCCTACGAGGTCCACAGATACGCAGTATTTT
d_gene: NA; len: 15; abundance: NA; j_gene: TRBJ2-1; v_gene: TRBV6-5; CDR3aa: CASSYAGHLYNEQFF; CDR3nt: TGTGCCAGCAGCTACGCGGGACACCTCTACAATGAGCAGTTCTTC
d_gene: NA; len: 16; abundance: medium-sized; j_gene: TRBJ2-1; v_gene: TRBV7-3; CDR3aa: CASSPSPVFYPDEQFF; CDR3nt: TGTGCCAGCAGCCCCAGCCCGGTTTTCTACCCCGATGAGCAGTTCTTC
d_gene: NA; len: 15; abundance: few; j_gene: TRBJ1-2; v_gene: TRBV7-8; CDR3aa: CASSSQGRANYGYTF; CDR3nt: TGTGCCAGCAGCTCACAGGGAAGAGCTAACTATGGCTACACCTTC